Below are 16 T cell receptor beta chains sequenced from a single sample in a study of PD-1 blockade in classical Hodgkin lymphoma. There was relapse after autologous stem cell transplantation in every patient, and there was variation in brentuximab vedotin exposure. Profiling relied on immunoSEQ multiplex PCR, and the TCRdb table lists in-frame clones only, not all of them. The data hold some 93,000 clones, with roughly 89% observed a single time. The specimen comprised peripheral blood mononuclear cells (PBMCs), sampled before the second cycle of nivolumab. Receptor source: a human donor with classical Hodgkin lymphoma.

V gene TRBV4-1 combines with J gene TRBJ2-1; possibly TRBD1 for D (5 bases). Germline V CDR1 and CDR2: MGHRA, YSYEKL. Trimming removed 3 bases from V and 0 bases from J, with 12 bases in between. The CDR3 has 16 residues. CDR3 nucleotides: TGCGCCAGCAGCCAGGGAACAGGAGACTCCTACAATGAGCAGTTCTTC. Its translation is CASSQGTGDSYNEQFF.

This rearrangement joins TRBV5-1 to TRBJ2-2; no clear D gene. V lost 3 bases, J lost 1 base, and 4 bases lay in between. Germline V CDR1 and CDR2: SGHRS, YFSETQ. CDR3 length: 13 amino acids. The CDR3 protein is CASSSENTGELFF. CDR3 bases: TGCGCCAGCAGCTCCGAGAACACCGGGGAGCTGTTTTTT.

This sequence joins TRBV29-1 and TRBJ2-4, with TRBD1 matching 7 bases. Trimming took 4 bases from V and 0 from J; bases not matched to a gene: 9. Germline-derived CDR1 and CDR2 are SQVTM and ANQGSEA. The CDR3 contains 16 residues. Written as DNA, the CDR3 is TGCAGCGTTGTGGGGCCCGACAGGGCAGCCAAAAACATTCAGTACTTC. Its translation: CSVVGPDRAAKNIQYF.

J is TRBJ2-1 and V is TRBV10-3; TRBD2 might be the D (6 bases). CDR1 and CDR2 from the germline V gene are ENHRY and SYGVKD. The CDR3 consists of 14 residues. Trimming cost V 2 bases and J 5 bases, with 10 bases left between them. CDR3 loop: CAISETSRHNEQFF. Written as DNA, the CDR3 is TGTGCCATCAGTGAGACTAGCCGCCACAATGAGCAGTTCTTC.

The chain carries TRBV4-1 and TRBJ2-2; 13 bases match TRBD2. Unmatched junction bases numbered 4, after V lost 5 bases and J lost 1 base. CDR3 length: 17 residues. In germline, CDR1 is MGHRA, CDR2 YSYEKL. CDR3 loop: CASSKRTSGGNTGELFF. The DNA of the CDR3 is TGCGCCAGCAGCAAACGGACTAGCGGGGGGAACACCGGGGAGCTGTTTTTT.

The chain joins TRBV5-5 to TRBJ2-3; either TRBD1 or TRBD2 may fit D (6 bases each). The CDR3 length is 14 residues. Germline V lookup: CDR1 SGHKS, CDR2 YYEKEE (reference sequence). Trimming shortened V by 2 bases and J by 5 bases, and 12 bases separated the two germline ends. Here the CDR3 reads CASSLGGPQDTQYF. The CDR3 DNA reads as TGTGCCAGCAGCTTAGGGGGGCCACAAGATACGCAGTATTTT.

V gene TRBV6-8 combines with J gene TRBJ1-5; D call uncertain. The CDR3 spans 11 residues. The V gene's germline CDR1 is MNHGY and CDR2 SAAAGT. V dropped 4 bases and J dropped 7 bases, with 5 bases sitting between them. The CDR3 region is CASSLVQPQHF. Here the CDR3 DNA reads TGTGCCAGCAGTTTGGTCCAGCCCCAGCATTTT.

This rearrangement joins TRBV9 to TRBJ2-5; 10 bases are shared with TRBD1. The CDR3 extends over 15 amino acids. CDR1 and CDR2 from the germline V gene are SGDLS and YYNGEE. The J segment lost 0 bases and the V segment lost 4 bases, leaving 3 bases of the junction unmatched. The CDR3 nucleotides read TGTGCCAGCAGCCTTGGGACAGGGGACCAAGAGACCCAGTACTTC. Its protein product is CASSLGTGDQETQYF.

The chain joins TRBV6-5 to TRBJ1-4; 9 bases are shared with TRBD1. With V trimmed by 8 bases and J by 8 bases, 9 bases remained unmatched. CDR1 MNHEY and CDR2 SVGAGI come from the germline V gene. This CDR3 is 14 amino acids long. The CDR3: CASGPGQGREKLFF. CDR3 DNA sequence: TGTGCCAGCGGACCGGGACAGGGTCGGGAAAAACTGTTTTTT.

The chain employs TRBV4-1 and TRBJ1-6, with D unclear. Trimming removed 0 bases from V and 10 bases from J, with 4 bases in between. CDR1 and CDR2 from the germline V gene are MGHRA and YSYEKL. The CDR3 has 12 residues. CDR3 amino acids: CASSQDLSPLHF. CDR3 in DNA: TGCGCCAGCAGCCAAGATCTATCACCCCTCCACTTT.

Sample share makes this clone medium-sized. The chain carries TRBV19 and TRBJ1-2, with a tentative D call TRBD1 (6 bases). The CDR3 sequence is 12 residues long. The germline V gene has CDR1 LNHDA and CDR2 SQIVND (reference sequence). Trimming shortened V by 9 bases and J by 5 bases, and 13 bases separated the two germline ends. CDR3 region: CASGQTSYGYTF. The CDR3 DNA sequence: TGTGCCAGCGGACAGACCAGTTATGGCTACACCTTC.

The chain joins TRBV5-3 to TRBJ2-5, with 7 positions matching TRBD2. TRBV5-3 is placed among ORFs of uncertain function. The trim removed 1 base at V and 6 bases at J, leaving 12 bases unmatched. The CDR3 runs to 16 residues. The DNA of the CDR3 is TGTGCCAGAAGCTTGTCCCCGGATCCCGGGGGGAAGACCCAGTACTTC. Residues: CARSLSPDPGGKTQYF.

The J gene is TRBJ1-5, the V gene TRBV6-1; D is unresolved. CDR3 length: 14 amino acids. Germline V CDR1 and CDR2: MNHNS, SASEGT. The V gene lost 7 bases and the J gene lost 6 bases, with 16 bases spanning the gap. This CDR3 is CASTEGSPSQPQHF. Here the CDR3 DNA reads TGTGCCAGCACCGAAGGGTCTCCCAGTCAGCCCCAGCATTTT.

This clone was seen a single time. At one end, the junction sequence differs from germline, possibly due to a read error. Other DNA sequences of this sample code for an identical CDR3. DNA of the CDR3: TGTGCCAGCAGCCTGCTGGTCGGTGAGCAATACTTC. It is translated as CASSLLVGEQYF. This chain uses TRBV5-6 with TRBJ2-7, with unresolved D. CDR1 is SGHDT, CDR2 YYEEEE, per germline. The CDR3 spans 12 residues.

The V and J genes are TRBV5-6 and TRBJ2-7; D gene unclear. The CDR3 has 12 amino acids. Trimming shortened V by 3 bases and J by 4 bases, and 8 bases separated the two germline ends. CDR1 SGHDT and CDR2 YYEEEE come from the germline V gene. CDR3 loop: CASSSITYEQYF. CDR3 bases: TGTGCCAGCAGCTCTATTACTTACGAGCAGTACTTC.

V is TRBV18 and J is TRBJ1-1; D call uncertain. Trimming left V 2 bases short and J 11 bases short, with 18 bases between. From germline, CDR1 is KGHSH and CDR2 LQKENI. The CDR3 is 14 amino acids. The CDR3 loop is CASSPAWGPGGAFF. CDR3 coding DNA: TGTGCCAGCTCACCAGCCTGGGGTCCAGGAGGCGCTTTCTTT. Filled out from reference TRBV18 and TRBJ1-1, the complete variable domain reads NAGVMQNPRHLVRRRGQEARLRCSPMKGHSHVYWYRQLPEEGLKFMVYLQKENIIDESGMPKERFSAEFPKEGPSILRIQQVVRGDSAAYFCASSPAWGPGGAFFGQGTRLTVV.